A selection of T cell receptor beta chains follows, all from one sample in a study of Ad26.COV2.S vaccination and SARS-CoV-2 variants. This table comes from immunoSEQ multiplex PCR, and its TCRdb copy is limited to in-frame clones, with some not included. The profile shows about 350,000 clones, 92% of them singletons. This specimen was peripheral blood, taken after recovery from COVID-19. These receptors originate from a human donor who had recovered from COVID-19. Both conserved end residues are part of each CDR3. Fields, in order: J gene, clone size, V gene, D gene, CDR3 protein, CDR3 DNA. The D gene is left open where the match is weak. Part of the rows lack a size; the others show once, few, many or a class for expanded clones.

J: TRBJ1-1; size: NA; V: TRBV2; D: NA; CDR3: CASTRVTEAFF; DNA: TGTGCCAGCACTAGGGTGACTGAAGCTTTCTTT
J: TRBJ2-1; size: NA; V: TRBV5-1; D: NA; CDR3: CASSLGEAGYNEQFF; DNA: TGCGCCAGCAGCTTGGGGGAGGCCGGGTACAATGAGCAGTTCTTC
J: TRBJ1-1; size: NA; V: TRBV18; D: TRBD1; CDR3: CASSPPGQSSGAFF; DNA: TGTGCCAGCTCACCCCCGGGACAGTCCAGTGGGGCTTTCTTT
J: TRBJ2-2; size: NA; V: TRBV19; D: TRBD2; CDR3: CASTLLAGSNTGELFF; DNA: TGTGCCAGTACCCTATTAGCGGGGTCGAACACCGGGGAGCTGTTTTTT
J: TRBJ1-1; size: NA; V: TRBV5-1; D: NA; CDR3: CASSLAQNTEAFF; DNA: TGCGCCAGCAGCTTGGCCCAGAACACTGAAGCTTTCTTT
J: TRBJ1-6; size: NA; V: TRBV25-1; D: TRBD1; CDR3: CASSEGAPDRGRPLHF; DNA: TGTGCCAGCAGTGAAGGGGCCCCGGACAGGGGCAGACCCCTCCACTTT
J: TRBJ1-1; size: NA; V: TRBV5-6; D: NA; CDR3: CASSLEANTEAFF; DNA: TGTGCCAGCAGCTTGGAGGCTAACACTGAAGCTTTCTTT
J: TRBJ1-1; size: NA; V: TRBV27; D: NA; CDR3: CASSLYMGGEAFF; DNA: TGTGCCAGCAGTTTATATATGGGGGGTGAAGCTTTCTTT
J: TRBJ2-1; size: NA; V: TRBV10-2; D: NA; CDR3: CASSENGNEQFF; DNA: TGCGCCAGCAGTGAGAACGGCAATGAGCAGTTCTTC
J: TRBJ1-5; size: NA; V: TRBV7-8; D: NA; CDR3: CASSFPGNQPQHF; DNA: TGTGCCAGCAGCTTTCCAGGAAATCAGCCCCAGCATTTT
J: TRBJ1-1; size: NA; V: TRBV11-3; D: NA; CDR3: CASSPRVQMSSEAFF; DNA: TGTGCCAGCAGCCCACGGGTTCAAATGAGCTCTGAAGCTTTCTTT
J: TRBJ2-7; size: NA; V: TRBV7-8; D: NA; CDR3: CASSFHKGSLGTYEQYF; DNA: TGTGCCAGCAGCTTCCATAAGGGGAGTCTAGGGACCTACGAGCAGTACTTC
J: TRBJ2-2; size: once; V: TRBV7-9; D: TRBD2; CDR3: CASSLNLAGGRNTGELFF; DNA: TGTGCCAGCAGCTTAAATCTAGCGGGGGGACGAAACACCGGGGAGCTGTTTTTT
J: TRBJ1-4; size: NA; V: TRBV7-9; D: NA; CDR3: CASSLGGANEKLFF; DNA: TGTGCCAGCAGCTTAGGGGGGGCTAATGAAAAACTGTTTTTT
J: TRBJ1-2; size: NA; V: TRBV11-2; D: NA; CDR3: CASSLDQGIGYGYTF; DNA: TGTGCCAGCAGCTTAGATCAGGGTATCGGGTATGGCTACACCTTC
J: TRBJ2-1; size: NA; V: TRBV18; D: NA; CDR3: CASSPRNSLVENEQFF; DNA: TGTGCCAGCTCACCACGAAATAGTCTGGTGGAGAATGAGCAGTTCTTC
J: TRBJ1-5; size: NA; V: TRBV19; D: NA; CDR3: CASSIVLGADNQPQHF; DNA: TGTGCCAGTAGTATAGTTTTAGGGGCAGACAATCAGCCCCAGCATTTT
J: TRBJ1-2; size: once; V: TRBV9; D: NA; CDR3: CASSGQGPYYGYTF; DNA: TGTGCCAGCAGCGGTCAGGGGCCATACTATGGCTACACCTTC
J: TRBJ1-2; size: NA; V: TRBV7-9; D: TRBD1; CDR3: CASSFYRGSLAYGYTF; DNA: TGTGCCAGCAGTTTTTACAGGGGTTCCCTTGCTTATGGCTACACCTTC
J: TRBJ2-5; size: NA; V: TRBV6-5; D: NA; CDR3: CASSYAGQETQYF; DNA: TGTGCCAGCAGTTACGCGGGACAAGAGACCCAGTACTTC
J: TRBJ2-1; size: NA; V: TRBV4-1; D: TRBD2; CDR3: CASSQVAGGYNEQFF; DNA: TGCGCCAGCAGCCAAGTAGCGGGGGGATACAATGAGCAGTTCTTC
J: TRBJ1-1; size: NA; V: TRBV3-1/TRBV3-2; D: NA; CDR3: CASSQENTEAFF; DNA: TGTGCCAGCAGCCAGGAGAACACTGAAGCTTTCTTT
J: TRBJ2-7; size: NA; V: TRBV9; D: TRBD2; CDR3: CASSALAGPGEQYF; DNA: TGTGCCAGCAGCGCCCTAGCGGGGCCAGGGGAGCAGTACTTC
J: TRBJ1-5; size: NA; V: TRBV27; D: NA; CDR3: CASSFREAQPQHF; DNA: TGTGCCAGCAGTTTTCGGGAGGCACAGCCCCAGCATTTT
J: TRBJ2-3; size: NA; V: TRBV6-6; D: TRBD2; CDR3: CASSPPASGGYTDTQYF; DNA: TGTGCCAGCAGTCCTCCGGCTAGCGGGGGGTACACAGATACGCAGTATTTT
J: TRBJ1-3; size: NA; V: TRBV6-5; D: TRBD1; CDR3: CASSRQGATGNTIYF; DNA: TGTGCCAGCAGCCGACAGGGGGCGACTGGAAACACCATATATTTT